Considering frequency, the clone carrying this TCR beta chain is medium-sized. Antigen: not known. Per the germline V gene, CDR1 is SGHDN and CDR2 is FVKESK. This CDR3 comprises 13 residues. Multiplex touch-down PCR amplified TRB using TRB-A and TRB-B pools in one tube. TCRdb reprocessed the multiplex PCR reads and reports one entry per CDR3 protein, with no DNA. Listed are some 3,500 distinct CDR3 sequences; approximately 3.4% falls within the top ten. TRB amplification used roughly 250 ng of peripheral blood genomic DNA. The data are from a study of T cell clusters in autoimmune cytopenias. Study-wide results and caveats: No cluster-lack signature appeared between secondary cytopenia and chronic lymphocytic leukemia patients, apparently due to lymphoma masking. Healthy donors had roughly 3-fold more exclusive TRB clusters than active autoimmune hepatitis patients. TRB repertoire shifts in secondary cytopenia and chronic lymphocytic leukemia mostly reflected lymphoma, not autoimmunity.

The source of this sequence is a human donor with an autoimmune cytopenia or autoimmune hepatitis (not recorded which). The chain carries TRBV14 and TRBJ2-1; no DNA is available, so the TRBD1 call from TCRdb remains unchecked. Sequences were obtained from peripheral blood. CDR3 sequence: CASSRQDYNEQFF.